The clone carrying this T cell receptor (beta chain) appeared once. This sample was taken from a study of blood T cell repertoires in COVID-19. Study overall: Both acute and convalescent COVID-19 samples were obtained from the United States, Italy and Spain. PBMCs, B-cell-depleted T cells, or T cells provided the cDNA or gDNA that made up the material.

This CDR3 has 17 residues. V gave up 5 bases and J gave up 5 bases, with 25 bases separating them. Germline CDR1 LGHDT, CDR2 YNNKEL (reference sequence). In the original processing: Reference gene primers were amplified, and this amplification served to estimate nucleated cell counts. Method: immunoSEQ multiplex PCR; TCRdb's copy keeps in-frame clones and lacks some. That table furnishes V, J and clone size, whereas the DNA furnished D and trimming. The table lists fewer than 350,000 clones, about nine tenths of them singletons, with approximately 9% in the top ten. This rearrangement joins TRBV3-1 (or the pseudogene TRBV3-2) to TRBJ2-7; D possibly corresponds to TRBD1 (9 bases). Input material: peripheral blood. This sequence originates from a man aged 40-50 years with active or convalescent COVID-19. In nucleotides, the CDR3 is TGTGCCAGCAGCTTACAGGGGGCACGCGGGAGGTACCACGAGCAGTACTTC. Translation: CASSLQGARGRYHEQYF.